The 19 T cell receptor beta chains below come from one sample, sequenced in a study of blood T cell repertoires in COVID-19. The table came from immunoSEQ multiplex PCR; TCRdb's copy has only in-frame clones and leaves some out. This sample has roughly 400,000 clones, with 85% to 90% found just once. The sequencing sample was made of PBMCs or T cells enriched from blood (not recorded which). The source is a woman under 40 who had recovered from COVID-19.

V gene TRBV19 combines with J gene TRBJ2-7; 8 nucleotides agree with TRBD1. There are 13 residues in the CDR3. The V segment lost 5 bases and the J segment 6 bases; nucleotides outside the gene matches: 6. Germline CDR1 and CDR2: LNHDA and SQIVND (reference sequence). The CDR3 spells CASSDRGVVEQYF. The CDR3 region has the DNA TGTGCCAGTAGTGACAGGGGAGTGGTCGAGCAGTACTTC.

The CDR3 protein is CASSTGLPEAFF. As DNA, the CDR3 is TGTGCCAGTAGTACTGGACTGCCTGAAGCTTTCTTT. The chain carries TRBV19 and TRBJ1-1; D call uncertain. V was cut by 4 bases and J by 6 bases, with 9 bases left in between. CDR1 LNHDA and CDR2 SQIVND come from the germline V gene (reference sequence). CDR3 size: 12 residues.

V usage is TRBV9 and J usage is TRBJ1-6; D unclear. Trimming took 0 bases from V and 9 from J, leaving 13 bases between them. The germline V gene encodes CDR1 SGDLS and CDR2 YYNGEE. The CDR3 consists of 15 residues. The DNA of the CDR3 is TGTGCCAGCAGCGTAGAGGTGGACCGGGGTTCACCCCTCCACTTT. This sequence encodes CASSVEVDRGSPLHF.

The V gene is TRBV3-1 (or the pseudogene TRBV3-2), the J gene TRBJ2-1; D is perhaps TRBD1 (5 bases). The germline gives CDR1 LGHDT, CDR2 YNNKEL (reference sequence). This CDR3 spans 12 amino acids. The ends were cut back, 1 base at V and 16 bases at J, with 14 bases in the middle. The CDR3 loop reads CASSQGQGPPFF. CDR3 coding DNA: TGTGCCAGCAGCCAAGGTCAGGGCCCCCCTTTCTTC.

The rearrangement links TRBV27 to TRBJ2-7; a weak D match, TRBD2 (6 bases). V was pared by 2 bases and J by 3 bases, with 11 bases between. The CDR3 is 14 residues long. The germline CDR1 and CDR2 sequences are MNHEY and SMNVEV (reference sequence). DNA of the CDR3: TGTGCCAGCAGTTTAGCCCCGCGGGGCTACGAGCAGTACTTC. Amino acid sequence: CASSLAPRGYEQYF.

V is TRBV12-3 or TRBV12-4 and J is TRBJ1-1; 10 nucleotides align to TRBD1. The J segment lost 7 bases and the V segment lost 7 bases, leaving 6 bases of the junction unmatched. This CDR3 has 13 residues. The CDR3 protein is CASTDRGQGEAFF. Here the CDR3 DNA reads TGTGCCAGCACCGACAGGGGGCAGGGTGAAGCTTTCTTT.

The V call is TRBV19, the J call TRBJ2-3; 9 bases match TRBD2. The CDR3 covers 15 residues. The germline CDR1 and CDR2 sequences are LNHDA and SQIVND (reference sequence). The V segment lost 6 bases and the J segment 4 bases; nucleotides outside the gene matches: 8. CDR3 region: CASSLDGLASDTQYF. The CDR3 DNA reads TGTGCCAGTAGCTTAGACGGACTAGCGTCAGATACGCAGTATTTT.

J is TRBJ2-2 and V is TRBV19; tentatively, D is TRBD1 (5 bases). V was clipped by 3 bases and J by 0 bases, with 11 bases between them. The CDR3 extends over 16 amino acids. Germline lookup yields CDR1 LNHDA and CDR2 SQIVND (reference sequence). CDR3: CASSIQGFANTGELFF. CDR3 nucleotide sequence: TGTGCCAGTAGTATCCAGGGTTTCGCGAACACCGGGGAGCTGTTTTTT. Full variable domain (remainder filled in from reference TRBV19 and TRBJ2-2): DGGITQSPKYLFRKEGQNVTLSCEQNLNHDAMYWYRQDPGQGLRLIYYSQIVNDFQKGDIAEGYSVSREKKESFPLTVTSAQKNPTAFYLCASSIQGFANTGELFFGEGSRLTVL.

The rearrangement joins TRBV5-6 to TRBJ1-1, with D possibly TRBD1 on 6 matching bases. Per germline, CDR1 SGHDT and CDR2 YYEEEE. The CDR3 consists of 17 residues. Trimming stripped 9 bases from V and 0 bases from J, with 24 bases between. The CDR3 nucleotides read TGTGCCAACTATTCCCGGACAGACTTCCTCATGAACACTGAAGCTTTCTTT. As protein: CANYSRTDFLMNTEAFF.

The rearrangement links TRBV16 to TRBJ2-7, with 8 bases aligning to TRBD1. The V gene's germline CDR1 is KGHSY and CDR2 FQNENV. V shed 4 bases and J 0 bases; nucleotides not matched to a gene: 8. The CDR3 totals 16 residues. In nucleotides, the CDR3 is TGTGCCAGCAGCCGGCTGGGACAGGTAAGCTCCTACGAGCAGTACTTC. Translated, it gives CASSRLGQVSSYEQYF.

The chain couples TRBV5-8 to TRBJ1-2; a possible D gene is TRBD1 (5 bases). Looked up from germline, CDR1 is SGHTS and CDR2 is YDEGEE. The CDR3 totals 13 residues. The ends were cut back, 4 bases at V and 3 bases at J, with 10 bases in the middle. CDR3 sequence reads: CASSHGTDYGYTF. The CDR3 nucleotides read TGTGCCAGCAGCCACGGGACTGACTATGGCTACACCTTC. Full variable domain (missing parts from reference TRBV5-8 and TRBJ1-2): EAGVTQSPTHLIKTRGQQATLRCSPISGHTSVYWYQQALGLGLQFLLWYDEGEERNRGNFPPRFSGRQFPNYSSELNVNALELEDSALYLCASSHGTDYGYTFGSGTRLTVV.

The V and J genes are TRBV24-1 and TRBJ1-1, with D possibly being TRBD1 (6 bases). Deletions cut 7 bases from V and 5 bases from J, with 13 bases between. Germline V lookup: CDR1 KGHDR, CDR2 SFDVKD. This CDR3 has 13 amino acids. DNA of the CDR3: TGTGCCACCAGATTAACAGGGAGAACTGAAGCTTTCTTT. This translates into CATRLTGRTEAFF.

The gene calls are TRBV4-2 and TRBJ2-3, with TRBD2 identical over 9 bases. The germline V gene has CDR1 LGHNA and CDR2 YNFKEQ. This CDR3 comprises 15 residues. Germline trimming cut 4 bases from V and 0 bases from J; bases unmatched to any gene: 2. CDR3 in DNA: TGTGCCAGCAGCCGGACTAGCGTGAGCACAGATACGCAGTATTTT. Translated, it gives CASSRTSVSTDTQYF.

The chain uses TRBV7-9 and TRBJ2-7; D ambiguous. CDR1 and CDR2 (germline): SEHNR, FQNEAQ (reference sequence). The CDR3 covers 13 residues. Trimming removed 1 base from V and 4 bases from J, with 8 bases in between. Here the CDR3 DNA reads TGTGCCAGCAGCTTAGGGGCACTTTACGAGCAGTACTTC. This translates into CASSLGALYEQYF. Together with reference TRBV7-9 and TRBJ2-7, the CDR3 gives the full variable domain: DTGVSQNPRHKITKRGQNVTFRCDPISEHNRLYWYRQTLGQGPEFLTYFQNEAQLEKSRLLSDRFSAERPKGSFSTLEIQRTEQGDSAMYLCASSLGALYEQYFGPGTRLTVT.

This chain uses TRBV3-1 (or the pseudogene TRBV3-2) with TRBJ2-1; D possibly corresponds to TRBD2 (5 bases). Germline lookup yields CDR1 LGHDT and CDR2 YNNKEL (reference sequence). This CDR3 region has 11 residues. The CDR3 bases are TGTGCTACAGAGGGCTACAATGAGCAGTTCTTC. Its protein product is CATEGYNEQFF.

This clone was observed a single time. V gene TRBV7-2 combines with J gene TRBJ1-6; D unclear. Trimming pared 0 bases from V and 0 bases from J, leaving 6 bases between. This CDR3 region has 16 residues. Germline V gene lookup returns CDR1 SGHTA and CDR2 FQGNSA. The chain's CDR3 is CASSLASGSYNSPLHF. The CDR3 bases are TGTGCCAGCAGCTTAGCATCCGGCTCCTATAATTCACCCCTCCACTTT. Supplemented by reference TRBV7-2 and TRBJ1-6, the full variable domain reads GAGVSQSPSNKVTEKGKDVELRCDPISGHTALYWYRQSLGQGLEFLIYFQGNSAPDKSGLPSDRFSAERTGGSVSTLTIQRTQQEDSAVYLCASSLASGSYNSPLHFGNGTRLTVT.

CDR3 nucleotide sequence: TGTGCCAGCAGGCTACGGGTAAACACTGAAGCTTTCTTT. Translated: CASRLRVNTEAFF. The rearrangement links TRBV27 to TRBJ1-1; no reliable D call. The germline V gene encodes CDR1 MNHEY and CDR2 SMNVEV (reference sequence). V dropped 6 bases and J dropped 2 bases, with 10 bases sitting between them. The CDR3 length is 13 residues.

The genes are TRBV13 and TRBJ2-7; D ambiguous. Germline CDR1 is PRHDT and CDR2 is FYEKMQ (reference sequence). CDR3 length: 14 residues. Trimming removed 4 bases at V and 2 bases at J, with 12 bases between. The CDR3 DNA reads TGTGCCAGCAGCTCCGACATACAGCCCTACGAGCAGTACTTC. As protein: CASSSDIQPYEQYF.

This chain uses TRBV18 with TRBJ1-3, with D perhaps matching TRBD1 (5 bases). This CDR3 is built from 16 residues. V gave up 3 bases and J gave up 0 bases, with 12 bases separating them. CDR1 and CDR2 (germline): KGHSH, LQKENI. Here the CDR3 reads CASSPTDGVSGNTIYF. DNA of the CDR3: TGTGCCAGCTCACCGACAGACGGAGTCTCTGGAAACACCATATATTTT.